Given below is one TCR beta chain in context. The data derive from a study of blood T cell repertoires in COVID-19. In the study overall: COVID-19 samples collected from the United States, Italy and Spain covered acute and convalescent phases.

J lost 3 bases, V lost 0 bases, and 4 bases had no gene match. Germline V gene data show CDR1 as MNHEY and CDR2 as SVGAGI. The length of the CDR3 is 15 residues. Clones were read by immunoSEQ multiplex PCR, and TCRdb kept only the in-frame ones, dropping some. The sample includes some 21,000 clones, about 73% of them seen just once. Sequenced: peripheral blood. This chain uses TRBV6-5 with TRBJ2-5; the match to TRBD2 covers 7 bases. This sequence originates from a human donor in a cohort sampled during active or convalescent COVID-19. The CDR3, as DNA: TGTGCCAGCAGTTACTCGGCGGGAGTAGAAGAGACCCAGTACTTC. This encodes CASSYSAGVEETQYF.